These 2 T cell receptor beta chains originate from one sample sequenced in a study of PD-1 blockade in classical Hodgkin lymphoma. Relapse was seen in all patients after autologous stem cell transplantation, and brentuximab vedotin exposure was variable. Sequencing used immunoSEQ multiplex PCR; TCRdb keeps in-frame clones, though not all of them. Of over 25,000 clones in the sample, roughly 82% were seen once. The specimen comprised peripheral blood mononuclear cells (PBMCs), sampled before the second cycle of nivolumab. These receptors came from a human donor with classical Hodgkin lymphoma.

J is TRBJ2-3 and V is TRBV7-6; D is possibly TRBD1 (6 bases). V lost 4 bases to trimming and J lost 0 bases, with 20 bases between them. Germline lookup yields CDR1 SGHVS and CDR2 FNYEAQ. This CDR3 is 18 amino acids long. The CDR3 bases are TGTGCCAGCAGCTCAGAGCCCAACAGGGAACTTAGCACAGATACGCAGTATTTT. It translates to CASSSEPNRELSTDTQYF.

This clone is large by share. The V call is TRBV13, the J call TRBJ1-4; unclear D gene. V was clipped by 3 bases and J by 0 bases, with 5 bases between them. Looked up from germline, CDR1 is PRHDT and CDR2 is FYEKMQ (reference sequence). The CDR3 runs 14 residues. The CDR3 here is CASSFLSTNEKLFF. DNA for the CDR3: TGTGCCAGCAGCTTTTTGTCAACTAATGAAAAACTGTTTTTT. The full variable domain, with the rest looked up from reference TRBV13 and TRBJ1-4, is AAGVIQSPRHLIKEKRETATLKCYPIPRHDTVYWYQQGPGQDPQFLISFYEKMQSDKGSIPDRFSAQQFSDYHSELNMSSLELGDSALYFCASSFLSTNEKLFFGSGTQLSVL.